Below, 32 T cell receptor beta chains from the same sample are listed, as sequenced in a study of OX40 agonist ivuxolimab in advanced cancers. Assay used: immunoSEQ multiplex PCR; TCRdb lists only in-frame clones, some missing. In the table there are 15,000 to 20,000 clones, roughly 82% of which are singletons. The source material was CD4+ or CD8+ T cells sorted from blood, sampled in a trial of the OX40 agonist ivuxolimab. Every receptor here comes from an adult with an advanced solid tumor such as melanoma, head and neck, liver or kidney cancer.

This sequence joins TRBV14 and TRBJ1-3, with 7 bases identical to TRBD1. V shed 4 bases, J shed 2 bases, and the junction held 5 bases outside the gene matches. Germline CDR1 SGHDN, CDR2 FVKESK. The CDR3 loop spans 15 amino acids. The CDR3 loop reads CASSRRQGPGNTIYF. CDR3 nucleotide sequence: TGTGCCAGCAGCCGGCGACAGGGCCCTGGAAACACCATATATTTT.

This chain connects TRBV4-3 to TRBJ2-6, with 8 bases identical to TRBD1. In germline, CDR1 is LGHNA, CDR2 YSLEER. Trimming at V came to 4 bases and at J to 2 bases, leaving 10 bases not matched to a gene. The CDR3 is 18 residues long. The CDR3 loop is CASSRKTYRGTGANVLTF. The CDR3 nucleotides are TGCGCCAGCAGCCGAAAAACCTACAGGGGGACTGGGGCCAACGTCCTGACTTTC.

The V gene is TRBV30, the J gene TRBJ1-2, with D unclear. The CDR3 is 19 amino acids. Germline-derived CDR1 and CDR2 are GTSNPN and SVGIG (reference sequence). The germline V and J ends were trimmed by 3 bases and 1 base, with 27 bases remaining between them. CDR3 nucleotides: TGTGCCTGGAGACTAAATACAGAGATGGTGCCCCTATTTAACTATGGCTACACCTTC. It codes for CAWRLNTEMVPLFNYGYTF.

This chain connects TRBV2 to TRBJ1-6; a possible D gene is TRBD1 (6 bases). The CDR3 is 18 residues long. The germline V and J ends were trimmed by 9 bases and 0 bases, with 21 bases remaining between them. Germline V gene data show CDR1 as SNHLY and CDR2 as FYNNEI. CDR3 in amino acids: CASRSSHRESSYNSPLHF. Here the CDR3 DNA reads TGTGCCAGTAGAAGCTCCCACAGGGAGAGCTCCTATAATTCACCCCTCCACTTT.

V usage is TRBV19 and J usage is TRBJ2-4, with D maybe TRBD1 (5 bases). This CDR3 has 11 residues. Germline CDR1 is LNHDA and CDR2 is SQIVND (reference sequence). V was shortened by 6 bases and J by 9 bases, with 9 bases between the two germline ends. CDR3 nucleotides: TGTGCCAGTAGGGGGCTCGGCATTCAGTACTTC. Translation gives CASRGLGIQYF.

The chain is built from TRBV19 and TRBJ1-1; the match to TRBD1 covers 8 bases. Trimming cost V 5 bases and J 2 bases; bases outside gene matches: 10. The CDR3 totals 16 residues. Germline V gene sequence: CDR1 LNHDA, CDR2 SQIVND (reference sequence). CDR3: CASSSARGQGNTEAFF. The DNA of the CDR3 is TGTGCCAGTAGTTCGGCACGTGGACAGGGAAACACTGAAGCTTTCTTT.

This chain uses TRBV4-2 with TRBJ2-1; 9 nucleotides agree with TRBD1. In germline, CDR1 is LGHNA, CDR2 YNFKEQ. The J segment lost 4 bases and the V segment lost 3 bases, leaving 13 bases of the junction unmatched. The CDR3 is made up of 18 amino acids. The CDR3 DNA sequence: TGTGCCAGCAGCCAGACCGCCGGGGGACAGGGAGGGTACAATGAGCAGTTCTTC. Translated, it gives CASSQTAGGQGGYNEQFF.

Notes on this clone: The same CDR3 can be traced to other DNA sequences in this sample. The V gene is TRBV5-1, the J gene TRBJ2-2; no clear D gene. Germline V lookup: CDR1 SGHRS, CDR2 YFSETQ. The V gene lost 0 bases and the J gene lost 0 bases, with 3 bases spanning the gap. The CDR3 is 14 amino acids. CDR3: CASSLAPNTGELFF. The CDR3 DNA reads TGCGCCAGCAGCTTGGCTCCGAACACCGGGGAGCTGTTTTTT. The entire variable domain, with the rest obtained from reference TRBV5-1 and TRBJ2-2, is as follows: KAGVTQTPRYLIKTRGQQVTLSCSPISGHRSVSWYQQTPGQGLQFLFEYFSETQRNKGNFPGRFSGRQFSNSRSEMNVSTLELGDSALYLCASSLAPNTGELFFGEGSRLTVL.

V gene TRBV9 combines with J gene TRBJ1-2; D might be TRBD1 (6 bases). Trimming left V 4 bases short and J 6 bases short, with 25 bases between. Germline V gives CDR1 SGDLS, CDR2 YYNGEE. The CDR3 spans 17 residues. CDR3: CASSLPGRGKDLDGYTF. As DNA, the CDR3 is TGTGCCAGCAGCCTCCCGGGCAGGGGCAAGGACCTTGATGGCTACACCTTC.

V gene TRBV5-1 combines with J gene TRBJ2-5; 7 bases fit TRBD1. Trimming cost V 2 bases and J 3 bases; bases outside gene matches: 7. The CDR3 is 15 amino acids. CDR1 is SGHRS, CDR2 YFSETQ, per germline. CDR3 sequence (DNA): TGCGCCAGCAGCTTAGTGGGAACAGGGGAAGAGACCCAGTACTTC. Translated: CASSLVGTGEETQYF.

This chain links TRBV7-9 with TRBJ1-4; D not certain. CDR3 length: 14 amino acids. CDR1 is SEHNR and CDR2 is FQNEAQ in the germline V gene (reference sequence). With 4 bases removed from V and 7 bases from J, the gap between germline ends came to 13 bases. CDR3 in amino acids: CASSSHTWGEKLFF. The DNA for the CDR3 is TGTGCCAGCAGCTCACACACCTGGGGTGAAAAACTGTTTTTT.

This clone was recorded once. The chain uses TRBV27 and TRBJ1-2, with 9 bases lining up with TRBD1. V lost 6 bases to trimming and J lost 4 bases; unmatched junction nucleotides: 15. This CDR3 spans 17 amino acids. Looked up from germline, CDR1 is MNHEY and CDR2 is SMNVEV (reference sequence). CDR3 nucleotides: TGTGCCAGCAGCCCTTCTCCGGGGACAGGGCGCATCTATGGCTACACCTTC. Protein sequence: CASSPSPGTGRIYGYTF.

The chain uses TRBV28 and TRBJ1-1, with D hard to call. This CDR3 has 15 residues. Germline values: CDR1 MDHEN, CDR2 SYDVKM. Trimming shortened V by 3 bases and J by 4 bases, and 15 bases separated the two germline ends. In DNA form, the CDR3 reads TGTGCCAGCAGTTTGGGTGGCCCCGGGGTCACTGAAGCTTTCTTT. Its protein product is CASSLGGPGVTEAFF.

There are a few counts of this clone. The chain joins TRBV29-1 to TRBJ1-6; 11 bases agree with TRBD1. The J segment lost 2 bases and the V segment lost 6 bases, leaving 6 bases of the junction unmatched. In germline, CDR1 is SQVTM, CDR2 ANQGSEA. The CDR3 sequence is 16 residues long. Written as DNA, the CDR3 is TGCAGCGTGAAGGCGGGACAGGGGGCCTATAATTCACCCCTCCACTTT. Protein sequence: CSVKAGQGAYNSPLHF.

This chain uses TRBV5-6 with TRBJ2-5; perhaps D is TRBD1 or TRBD2 (7 bases each). The CDR3 spans 14 residues. In germline, CDR1 is SGHDT, CDR2 YYEEEE. V was cut by 3 bases and J by 5 bases, with 14 bases left in between. The CDR3 DNA follows: TGTGCCAGCAGCTCCACCCAGGGGGGGGAGACCCAGTACTTC. Protein product: CASSSTQGGETQYF.

The J gene is TRBJ1-2, the V gene TRBV5-6, with a tentative D call TRBD1 (5 bases). The V and J ends lost 2 bases and 4 bases respectively, with 15 bases between them. Germline loops: CDR1 SGHDT, CDR2 YYEEEE. The CDR3 has 15 residues. The CDR3 DNA follows: TGTGCCAGCAGCTTCGAATTCAGGGATACCTATGGCTACACCTTC. This encodes CASSFEFRDTYGYTF.

This clone was counted only a few times. The chain is built from TRBV2 and TRBJ2-5; D is uncertain. Germline CDR1 is SNHLY and CDR2 is FYNNEI. Deletions cut 1 base from V and 3 bases from J, with 3 bases between. CDR3 size: 12 residues. In DNA form, the CDR3 reads TGTGCCAGCAGTGAAGTAGAAGAGACCCAGTACTTC. This codes for CASSEVEETQYF. Based on the CDR3 plus reference TRBV2 and TRBJ2-5, the full variable domain is EPEVTQTPSHQVTQMGQEVILRCVPISNHLYFYWYRQILGQKVEFLVSFYNNEISEKSEIFDDQFSVERPDGSNFTLKIRSTKLEDSAMYFCASSEVEETQYFGPGTRLLVL.

The rearrangement uses TRBV7-7 and TRBJ2-3; D call uncertain. Trimming took 0 bases from V and 4 from J, leaving 5 bases between them. The CDR3 is made up of 13 amino acids. From germline, CDR1 is SSHAT and CDR2 FNYEAQ (reference sequence). CDR3 amino acids: CASSLAEADTQYF. The CDR3 region has the DNA TGTGCCAGCAGCTTAGCCGAGGCAGATACGCAGTATTTT.

This sequence joins TRBV7-9 and TRBJ1-2; no reliable D call. In germline, CDR1 is SEHNR, CDR2 FQNEAQ (reference sequence). The CDR3 runs 15 residues. V shed 6 bases and J shed 4 bases, with 18 bases lying between them. The CDR3 region is CASSPRRWNSYGYTF. CDR3 bases: TGTGCCAGCAGTCCTCGACGTTGGAACAGCTATGGCTACACCTTC.

The V gene is TRBV6-5, the J gene TRBJ2-7; D gene ambiguous. Per germline, CDR1 MNHEY and CDR2 SVGAGI. This CDR3 region has 14 residues. V lost 5 bases, J lost 2 bases, and 13 bases lay in between. CDR3 region: CASSHWTVTYEQYF. In DNA form, the CDR3 reads TGTGCCAGCAGTCACTGGACGGTTACCTACGAGCAGTACTTC.

The chain uses TRBV27 and TRBJ1-2, with 9 bases fitting TRBD1. This CDR3 region has 13 residues. Trimming at V came to 6 bases and at J to 8 bases, leaving 7 bases not matched to a gene. Germline loops: CDR1 MNHEY, CDR2 SMNVEV (reference sequence). The CDR3 protein is CASRVGQGGGYTF. The CDR3 DNA is TGTGCCAGCAGGGTGGGACAGGGAGGGGGCTACACCTTC.

CDR3 in amino acids: CASSAKGGAGNTIYF. Written as DNA, the CDR3 is TGTGCCAGCAGCGCCAAGGGTGGAGCTGGAAACACCATATATTTT. V is TRBV7-3 and J is TRBJ1-3; D gene ambiguous. V was trimmed by 5 bases and J by 2 bases, leaving 13 bases between them. Germline V gene sequence: CDR1 SGHTA, CDR2 FQGTGA. There are 15 residues in the CDR3.

The chain couples TRBV5-4 to TRBJ1-3; D is perhaps TRBD1 (5 bases). This CDR3 contains 13 residues. From germline, CDR1 is SGHNT and CDR2 YYREEE (reference sequence). V was shortened by 7 bases and J by 2 bases, with 10 bases between the two germline ends. CDR3 amino acids: CASHDSTGNTIYF. The CDR3 DNA is TGTGCCAGCCACGACAGTACTGGAAACACCATATATTTT.

The CDR3 spells CASSYSVFNEKLFF. The CDR3 DNA is TGTGCCAGCAGTTACTCTGTATTTAATGAAAAACTGTTTTTT. The chain joins TRBV6-5 to TRBJ1-4; the D is unclear. Trimming shortened V by 0 bases and J by 4 bases, and 6 bases separated the two germline ends. Per germline, CDR1 MNHEY and CDR2 SVGAGI. The CDR3 totals 14 residues.

The chain couples TRBV10-1 to TRBJ2-7; tentatively, D is TRBD1 (6 bases). The CDR3 loop spans 16 amino acids. Trimming shortened V by 0 bases and J by 3 bases, and 15 bases separated the two germline ends. CDR1 is WNHNN and CDR2 is SYGVQD in the germline V gene (reference sequence). The CDR3: CASSESTTGSLYEQYF. CDR3 coding DNA: TGCGCCAGCAGTGAGTCGACGACAGGTTCCCTCTACGAGCAGTACTTC.

This clone was recorded a few times. The rearrangement joins TRBV21-1 to TRBJ2-1; the table's D gene call, TRBD1, was not cross checked with the DNA. TRBV21-1 is annotated as a pseudogene. This CDR3 region has 16 residues. This CDR3 reads CASSKEGQKTYNEQFF. DNA of the CDR3: TGTGCCAGCAGCAAAGAGGGACAGAAGACCTACAATGAGCAGTTCTTC.

This clone was picked up one time. The V gene is TRBV25-1, the J gene TRBJ2-3; 12 bases fit TRBD1. V shed 4 bases and J 2 bases; nucleotides not matched to a gene: 10. The CDR3 covers 18 residues. In germline, CDR1 is MGHDK, CDR2 SYGVNS. CDR3 region: CASSAGQGASRSTDTQYF. CDR3 sequence (DNA): TGTGCCAGCAGTGCGGGACAGGGGGCGTCGAGGTCCACAGATACGCAGTATTTT.

The V call is TRBV5-4, the J call TRBJ2-2; the D gene is possibly TRBD2 (5 bases). Deletions cut 3 bases from V and 3 bases from J, with 12 bases between. The CDR3 extends over 15 amino acids. Per the germline V gene, CDR1 is SGHNT and CDR2 is YYREEE (reference sequence). The CDR3 DNA is TGTGCCAGCAGCTCCTCCGGGGTGTACACCGGGGAGCTGTTTTTT. Amino acid sequence: CASSSSGVYTGELFF. The entire variable domain, with the rest obtained from reference TRBV5-4 and TRBJ2-2, is as follows: ETGVTQSPTHLIKTRGQQVTLRCSSQSGHNTVSWYQQALGQGPQFIFQYYREEENGRGNFPPRFSGLQFPNYSSELNVNALELDDSALYLCASSSSGVYTGELFFGEGSRLTVL.

V gene TRBV7-9 combines with J gene TRBJ1-1; the match to TRBD1 covers 8 bases. V lost 1 base to trimming and J lost 7 bases; unmatched junction nucleotides: 14. The CDR3 contains 17 residues. Looked up from germline, CDR1 is SEHNR and CDR2 is FQNEAQ (reference sequence). CDR3 coding DNA: TGTGCCAGCAGCTTAGGGAGGCGGACAGGGCGTGCTAATGAAGCTTTCTTT. It translates to CASSLGRRTGRANEAFF.

V usage is TRBV6-6 and J usage is TRBJ2-4; D call uncertain. Trimming took off 6 bases at V and 2 bases at J, with 8 bases between the two ends. Germline V gene data show CDR1 as MNHNY and CDR2 as SVGAGI (reference sequence). The CDR3 runs to 13 residues. CDR3 coding DNA: TGTGCCAGCAGACCGTCGACCAAAAACATTCAGTACTTC. It encodes CASRPSTKNIQYF.

The chain has TRBV2 and TRBJ1-1, with D perhaps matching TRBD1 (5 bases). The CDR3 contains 15 residues. Germline lookup yields CDR1 SNHLY and CDR2 FYNNEI. V was shortened by 4 bases and J by 1 base, with 13 bases between the two germline ends. CDR3 residues: CASSVNPRGNTEAFF. In nucleotides, the CDR3 is TGTGCCAGCAGTGTAAACCCTAGGGGGAACACTGAAGCTTTCTTT.

This clone was seen only a few times. The V gene is TRBV21-1, the J gene TRBJ1-6; TRBD1, the table's D call, lacks a check against the DNA. TRBV21-1 is classified as a pseudogene. The CDR3 extends over 14 amino acids. Here the CDR3 reads CASPRQGGDSPLHF. The CDR3 DNA sequence: TGTGCCAGCCCTAGACAGGGTGGGGATTCACCCCTCCACTTT.